This TCR beta chain was captured by sequencing in a study of identical twins. This clonotype was seen repeatedly, ten times or more. The antigen is undetermined. The CDR3 sequence is 13 residues long. CDR1 and CDR2 from the germline V gene are MNHEY and SMNVEV (reference sequence). The V gene lost 5 bases and the J gene lost 0 bases, with 8 bases spanning the gap. Each cDNA held unique molecular identifiers, and template switching gave it a universal primer site. TCRdb ran MiXCR on the 5' RACE reads and lists one entry per CDR3 protein. The repertoire consists of around 1.7 million distinct CDR3 sequences, with more than 30% occurring once and the leading ten covering roughly 0.3%. Healthy Caucasians made up all donors. Study results and limitations: Reduced insertions were recorded for abundant cord blood beta clonotypes, with no such pattern in memory repertoires. Alpha sequences that were out-of-frame and twin-shared showed an excess of low generation probability.

The rearrangement joins TRBV27 to TRBJ2-7; D is possibly TRBD2 (6 bases). Sequenced input: cord blood. The TCR sequence derives from a newborn girl in good health. The DNA of the CDR3 is TGTGCCAGCAGTGGAGGGCGCTCCTACGAGCAGTACTTC. Its translation: CASSGGRSYEQYF.